This TCR beta chain was captured by sequencing in a study of shared clonotypes between healthy human individuals (TCRdb year 2020). Study-level background: The cohort included a few men and a couple of women between 18 and 49 years of age. For each donor, CD4 naive and CD4 memory were each given three plates, CD8 naive was given two plates, and CD8 memory was given one plate. To estimate repertoire size and how much clonotype sharing occurs between individuals, the study deeply sequenced the blood TCR repertoires of roughly 5 healthy adults. Different laboratories and diverse techniques were used to prepare libraries and sequence TCR repertoires, to increase sequencing depth and limit assay-specific biases. Between about 0.9 and 9 billion PBMCs per donor were obtained by leukapheresis.

CD8 naive samples consisted of CD45RO-negative cells that were positively selected for CCR7, yielding a CD45RA+CCR7+ population without TemRA cells. Healthy HIV-negative adults with no recently reported acute infections or vaccinations were included as donors. Every donor was a Caucasian adult living in Nashville, Tennessee, USA. Blood was collected by leukapheresis, and PBMCs were isolated by Ficoll-Histopaque density gradient centrifugation and then cryopreserved in liquid nitrogen vapor phase. Analytical flow cytometry was used to check the purity and quantity of each magnetically sorted T cell population. Genomic DNA was isolated from every sorted fraction and measured by UV absorbance on a Nanodrop 2000c. General conclusions and limits of the study: Even with the large sequencing depth, rarefaction of the sorted-subset datasets indicated that sequencing was incomplete. Higher generation probabilities were observed for clonotypes shared by all four sorted-subset donors than for non-shared clonotypes. Pairwise subsampling led to the expectation that sequencing depth would affect the degree of clonotype sharing among donors. Sampling was limited to blood, and TCR repertoires in tissue likely differ from TCR repertoires in blood. Approximately 4.8% of naive CD4, around 4% of naive CD8, approximately 2% of memory CD4, and 0.35% to 0.5% of memory CD8 clonotypes were shared across several donors. Because the study included a small number of donors, the genetic and exposure-history diversity represented was limited. Naive subsets generally had larger estimated clonotype richness than memory subsets.

As to this clone: It has no known antigen specificity. Base qualities are not provided; no much larger clone lies one nucleotide away.

TCR CDR3 regions were amplified from genomic DNA by multiplex PCR using the deep immunoSEQ assay. Genomic DNA extracted from each cell subset was distributed evenly over all wells of several immunoSEQ 96-well plates, and each plate served as one replicate. For sorted subsets, each replicate PCR was loaded with around 220 ng genomic DNA, equivalent to 25,000 to 35,000 T cell genomes. Purified libraries were measured with a Qubit 3.0 fluorometer, size-checked on a Bioanalyzer 2100, and measured again with the KAPA Library Quantification kit. Each immunoSEQ 96-well plate was sequenced on its own single-read 150-cycle Illumina NextSeq 550 flow cell. The study's own analysis went as follows. Because only junctional sequences without quality scores were contained in the immunoSEQ output, filtering matching that applied to full-length reads could not be performed. Sequences were annotated with PyIR, a Python wrapper for IgBLAST v1.9, and V/J genes and CDR3 were assigned using IMGT germline references. Reads with weak V/J assignments (E-value above 1e-6), missing CDR3, stop codons, out-of-frame junctions, or ambiguous translated residues were removed. V3J clonotypes were defined as sequences sharing the same inferred V gene, J gene, and CDR3 amino acid sequence. Percentage overlap between repertoires was computed as shared unique clonotypes divided by the size of the smaller repertoire. Repertoire richness was assessed with RTK rarefaction, the Chao1 estimator, and Recon v2.1 estimates of unobserved clonotypes. OLGA was used to compute generation probabilities for all TCRbeta clonotypes that the gDNA method yielded from a few donors. Not all clones reach the TCRdb copy of this immuneACCESS table, which keeps in-frame sequences only. Checked studies attribute under half of the gap to unresolved V genes and leave the rest unexplained. Clonal size and the V and J genes are those of that table, whereas D and trimming came from the DNA. This sample has approximately 740,000 clones in its table, and 92% of those were observed once. Of the sample, more than 20% falls within the top ten clones.

The clonotype comes from a man aged 25 to 40 in good health. The sample consisted of naive CD8+ T cells sorted from blood. Interpreted using the paper, the cell subset or site label stands for: CD45RA+CCR7+.

The CDR3 protein: CASSYREKYQETQYF. The sequenced DNA: TGTGCCAGCAGCTACAGGGAAAAGTACCAAGAGACCCAGTACTTC. The chain joins TRBV7-9 to TRBJ2-5; 6 matching bases give a weak D call of TRBD1. CDR1 and CDR2 (SEHNR, FQNEAQ) derive from the germline V gene (reference sequence). V is shortened by 4 bases, J by 0 bases, and the region joining them spans 12 bases. The CDR3 covers 15 residues, taking in both the cysteine and the phenylalanine. The kept DNA is CDR3 alone, 45 bases in frame from the first base.